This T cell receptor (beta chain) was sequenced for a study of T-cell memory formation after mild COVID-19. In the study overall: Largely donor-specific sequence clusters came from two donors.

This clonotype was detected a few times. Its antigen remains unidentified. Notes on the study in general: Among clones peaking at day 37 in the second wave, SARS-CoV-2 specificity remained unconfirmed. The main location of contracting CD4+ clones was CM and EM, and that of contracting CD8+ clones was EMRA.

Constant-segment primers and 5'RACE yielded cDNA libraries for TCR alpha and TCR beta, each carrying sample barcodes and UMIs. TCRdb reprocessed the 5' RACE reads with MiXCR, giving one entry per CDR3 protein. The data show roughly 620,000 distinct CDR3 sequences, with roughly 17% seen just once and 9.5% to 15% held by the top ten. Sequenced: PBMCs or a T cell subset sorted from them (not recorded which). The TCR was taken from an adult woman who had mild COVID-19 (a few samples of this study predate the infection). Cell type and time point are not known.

Here the CDR3 DNA reads TGTGCCTGGAGCCCCGGGCTAGCGGGGGTCGATGAGCAGTTCTTC. Translation gives CAWSPGLAGVDEQFF. The rearrangement uses TRBV30 and TRBJ2-1; 10 bases are a match to TRBD2. Unmatched junction bases numbered 10, after V lost 3 bases and J lost 8 bases. Germline CDR1 and CDR2: GTSNPN and SVGIG (reference sequence). The CDR3 extends over 15 amino acids.